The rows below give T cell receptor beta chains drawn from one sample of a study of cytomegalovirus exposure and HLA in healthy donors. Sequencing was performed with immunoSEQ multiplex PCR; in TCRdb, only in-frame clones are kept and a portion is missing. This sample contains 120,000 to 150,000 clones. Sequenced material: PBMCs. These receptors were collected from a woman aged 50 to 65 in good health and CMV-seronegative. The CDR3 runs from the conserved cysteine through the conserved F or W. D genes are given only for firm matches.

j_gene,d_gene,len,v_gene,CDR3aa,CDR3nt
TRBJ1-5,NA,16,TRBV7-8,CASSLEGVNSNQPQHF,TGTGCCAGCAGCTTAGAAGGGGTTAATAGCAATCAGCCCCAGCATTTT
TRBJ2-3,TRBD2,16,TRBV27,CASSQDSGRAPDTQYF,TGTGCCAGCAGTCAAGATAGCGGGAGGGCCCCGGATACGCAGTATTTT
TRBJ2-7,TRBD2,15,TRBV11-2,CASSLDSGIAYEQYF,TGTGCCAGCAGCTTAGATAGCGGGATCGCCTACGAGCAGTACTTC
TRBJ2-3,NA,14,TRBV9,CASSDIVSTDTQYF,TGTGCCAGCAGCGATATAGTCAGCACAGATACGCAGTATTTT
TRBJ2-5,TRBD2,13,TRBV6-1,CASSWEGRETQYF,TGTGCCAGCTCCTGGGAGGGCAGGGAGACCCAGTACTTC
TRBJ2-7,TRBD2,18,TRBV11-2,CASRDPGTSGGGYYEQYF,TGTGCCAGCAGGGACCCCGGGACTAGCGGGGGGGGTTACTACGAGCAGTACTTC
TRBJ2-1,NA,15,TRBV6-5,CASSYARGGVGEQFF,TGTGCCAGCAGTTACGCAAGAGGAGGGGTGGGTGAGCAGTTCTTC
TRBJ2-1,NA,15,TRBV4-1,CASSQDRGAGDEQFF,TGCGCCAGCAGCCAAGATCGGGGGGCGGGCGATGAGCAGTTCTTC
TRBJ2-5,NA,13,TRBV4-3,CASSQDSQETQYF,TGCGCCAGCAGCCAGGACTCCCAAGAGACCCAGTACTTC
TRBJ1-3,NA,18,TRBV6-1,CASSEGWWGAGSGNTIYF,TGTGCCAGCAGTGAAGGGTGGTGGGGCGCAGGCTCTGGAAACACCATATATTTT
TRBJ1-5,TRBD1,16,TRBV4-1,CASSQKGTGGVQPQHF,TGCGCCAGCAGCCAAAAAGGGACAGGGGGCGTTCAGCCCCAGCATTTT
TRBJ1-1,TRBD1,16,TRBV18,CASYRSGDRASTEAFF,TGTGCCAGCTATCGAAGTGGAGACAGGGCGAGCACTGAAGCTTTCTTT
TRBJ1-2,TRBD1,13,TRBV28,CASSKDRVYGYTF,TGTGCCAGCAGCAAGGACAGGGTGTATGGCTACACCTTC
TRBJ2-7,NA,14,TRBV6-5,CASSYGGRGNEQYF,TGTGCCAGCAGTTACGGTGGCAGGGGAAACGAGCAGTACTTC
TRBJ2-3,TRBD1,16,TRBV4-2,CASSQKTPGQEDTQYF,TGTGCCAGCAGCCAGAAAACCCCGGGACAGGAAGATACGCAGTATTTT
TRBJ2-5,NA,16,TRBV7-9,CASSPGFHRVQETQYF,TGTGCCAGCAGCCCCGGATTCCACAGAGTTCAAGAGACCCAGTACTTC
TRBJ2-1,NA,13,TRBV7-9,CASSLVLEDEQFF,TGTGCCAGCAGCCTAGTACTAGAGGATGAGCAGTTCTTC
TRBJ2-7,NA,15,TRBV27,CASSLFAGSSYEQYF,TGTGCCAGCAGTTTATTCGCAGGGTCCTCCTACGAGCAGTACTTC
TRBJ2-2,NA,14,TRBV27,CASSPGQRTGELFF,TGTGCCAGCAGCCCGGGACAAAGGACCGGGGAGCTGTTTTTT
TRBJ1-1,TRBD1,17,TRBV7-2,CASSLVGTGGLNTEAFF,TGTGCCAGCAGCTTAGTAGGGACAGGGGGCTTGAACACTGAAGCTTTCTTT
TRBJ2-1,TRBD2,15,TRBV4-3,CASSQERESYNEQFF,TGCGCCAGCAGCCAAGAGCGGGAGTCCTACAATGAGCAGTTCTTC
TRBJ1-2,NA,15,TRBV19,CASSIGSTDPYGYTF,TGTGCCAGTAGTATAGGTTCGACAGACCCGTATGGCTACACCTTC
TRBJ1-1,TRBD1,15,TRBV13,CASSRAGGGNTEAFF,TGTGCCAGCAGCAGAGCAGGGGGAGGGAACACTGAAGCTTTCTTT
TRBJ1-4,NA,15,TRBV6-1,CASSVGHGANEKLFF,TGTGCCAGCAGTGTAGGACATGGGGCTAATGAAAAACTGTTTTTT
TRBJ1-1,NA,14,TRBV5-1,CASSLAPGSLEAFF,TGCGCCAGCAGCTTGGCTCCAGGGTCACTAGAAGCTTTCTTT
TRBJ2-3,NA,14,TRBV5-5,CASSPWRGTDTQYF,TGTGCCAGCAGCCCTTGGAGGGGCACAGATACGCAGTATTTT
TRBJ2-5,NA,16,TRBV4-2,CASSQATVVYQETQYF,TGTGCCAGCAGCCAAGCTACTGTGGTGTACCAAGAGACCCAGTACTTC
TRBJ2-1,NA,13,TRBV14,CASSQTDSIEQFF,TGTGCCAGCAGCCAAACTGACAGTATTGAGCAGTTCTTC
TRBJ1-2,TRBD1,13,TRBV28,CVSLAGGRNGYTF,TGTGTCTCTCTGGCAGGGGGCCGCAATGGCTACACCTTC
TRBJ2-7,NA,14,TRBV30,CAWSVRKRPYEQYF,TGTGCCTGGAGTGTACGGAAGAGGCCCTACGAGCAGTACTTC
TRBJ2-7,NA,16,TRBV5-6,CASSLRRGFYSYEQYF,TGTGCCAGCAGCTTGCGTAGGGGGTTCTACTCCTACGAGCAGTACTTC
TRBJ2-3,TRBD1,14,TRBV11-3,CASSLEGGADTQYF,TGTGCCAGCAGCTTAGAAGGGGGCGCGGATACGCAGTATTTT
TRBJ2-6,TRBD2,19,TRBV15,CATSRGGRGPASGANVLTF,TGTGCCACCAGCAGGGGAGGGAGGGGTCCTGCTTCTGGGGCCAACGTCCTGACTTTC
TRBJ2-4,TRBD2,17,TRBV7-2,CASSLEIGLGAKNIQYF,TGTGCCAGCAGCTTAGAGATCGGACTAGGAGCCAAAAACATTCAGTACTTC
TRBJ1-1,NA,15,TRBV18,CASSLGGVRNTEAFF,TGTGCCAGCTCACTCGGGGGGGTTCGGAACACTGAAGCTTTCTTT
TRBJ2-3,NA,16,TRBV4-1,CASSQGSSGSTDTQYF,TGCGCCAGCAGCCAAGGCTCCAGCGGTTCCACAGATACGCAGTATTTT
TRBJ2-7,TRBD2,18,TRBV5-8,CASTPFFGLAGEGYEQYF,TGTGCCAGCACCCCTTTCTTCGGACTAGCGGGAGAAGGTTACGAGCAGTACTTC
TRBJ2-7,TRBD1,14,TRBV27,CASSLHRGPYEQYF,TGTGCCAGCAGTCTACACAGGGGTCCGTACGAGCAGTACTTC
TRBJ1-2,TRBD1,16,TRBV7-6,CASSLSAGGEGYGYTF,TGTGCCAGCAGCTTATCGGCAGGGGGCGAAGGGTATGGCTACACCTTC
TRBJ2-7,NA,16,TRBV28,CASSLAGEGDAYEQYF,TGTGCCAGCAGTTTAGCCGGGGAAGGTGACGCCTACGAGCAGTACTTC
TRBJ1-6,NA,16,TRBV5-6,CASSPYYDRNNSPLHF,TGTGCCAGCAGCCCCTACTACGACAGAAATAATTCACCCCTCCACTTT
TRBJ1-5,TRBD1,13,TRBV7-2,CASSLGQLQPQHF,TGTGCCAGCAGCTTGGGACAGCTTCAGCCCCAGCATTTT
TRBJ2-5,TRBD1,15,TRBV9,CASSVGWDSQETQYF,TGTGCCAGCAGCGTAGGCTGGGACAGTCAAGAGACCCAGTACTTC
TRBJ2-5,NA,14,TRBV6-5,CASSRDIYIGEQYF,TGTGCCAGCAGTCGGGACATATACATTGGGGAGCAGTACTTC
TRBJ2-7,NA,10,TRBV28,CASRLREQYF,TGTGCCAGCCGGCTGCGGGAGCAGTACTTC
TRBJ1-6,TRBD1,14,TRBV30,CAWNPGQVLSPLHF,TGTGCCTGGAACCCGGGACAGGTTCTTTCACCCCTCCACTTT
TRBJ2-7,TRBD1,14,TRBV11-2,CASRQGQVQHEQYF,TGTGCCAGCAGACAAGGACAGGTTCAACACGAGCAGTACTTC
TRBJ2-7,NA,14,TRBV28,CASSVDRWQYEQYF,TGTGCCAGCAGCGTTGACAGGTGGCAATACGAGCAGTACTTC